This TCR beta chain originates from a study of response to subunit inactivated influenza vaccine (dated by TCRdb to the late 2010s). With respect to the entire study: Deep quantitative T cell receptor repertoire profiling was used in the study to track responses to a trivalent subunit inactivated influenza vaccine. Broader findings and caveats from the paper: The authors proposed that each seasonal influenza vaccination may bring in only a limited number of new T cells.

Receptor amplification or capture employed RT-PCR. Sequencer: Illumina HiSeq 2500. TCRdb reprocessing: public reads trimmed at Q25 with fastp, clones called with MiXCR, in-frame beta chains kept. CDR3 protein sequences are deduplicated, and each keeps its most common genes and DNA. This sample comprises around 500,000 distinct CDR3 sequences, over 9.5% of them detected only once. The ten largest clones add up to about 12% of the sample. Including cysteine and phenylalanine, the CDR3 has 14 amino acids. Of all the DNA, just the CDR3 is kept, 42 bases in frame from base 1. Looking up the germline V gene yields CDR1 MNHNS and CDR2 SASEGT. Relative to germline, V is missing 6 bases and J is missing 2 bases, with 5 bases of the junction outside any gene match. What this sample's time point label stands for: around 42 days after influenza vaccine administration. This clonotype has ten or more counts. The antigen it recognizes is unknown. The record has no base qualities; no much larger clone is one base away.

This sample comprised PBMCs from blood, obtained roughly 47 days after vaccination. The rearranged segments are TRBV6-1 and TRBJ2-7, with TRBD1 identical over 9 junction bases. The receptor comes from a man between 45 and 60 years old who received an inactivated influenza vaccine. Donor details come from another sample of the same person, matched by shared clones. The CDR3 loop reads CASSNDRGAYEQYF. The DNA reads TGTGCCAGCAGCAACGACAGGGGGGCCTACGAGCAGTACTTC.